This is a list of T cell receptor beta chains from one sample in a study of blood T cell repertoires in COVID-19. Some clones are missing from TCRdb's copy, which holds only in-frame ones; the method was immunoSEQ multiplex PCR. The sample lists under 250,000 clones; 75% to 85% were seen once. Specimen: peripheral blood. These TCRs come from a human donor in a cohort sampled during active COVID-19. CDR3s include the opening cysteine and the closing phenylalanine or tryptophan.

>TRBV7-2
CASSLYVSSYTF
>TRBV3-1/TRBV3-2
CASSQRGGYNEQFF
>TRBV12-3/TRBV12-4
CASSSTYEQYF
>TRBV7-8
CASSLENGRGDEQYF
>TRBV3-1/TRBV3-2
CASSHNSDTQYF
>TRBV21-1
CASTYWFPGQGSPFNQPQHF
>TRBV18
CASSPSSGTDITDTQYF
>TRBV23-1
CASTMEGLAGGEDTQYF
>TRBV9
CASSVGTVLDTQYF
>TRBV18
CASSPSQNHNSPLHF
>TRBV10-3
CAISGTGGNQPQHF
>TRBV25-1
CASSGENRVNEQFF
>TRBV11-2
CASSLPQRGQYEGYTF
>TRBV30
CAWSGTVSNQPQHF
>TRBV18
CASSQNRVDTEAFF
>TRBV19
CASSIQSNTEAFF
>TRBV18
CASSPQGNYEQYF
>TRBV6-5
CASSYREQDGYTF
>TRBV9
CASSPGASGPSYEQYF
>TRBV27
CASSSTGEPTDTQYF
>TRBV10-1
CASSEAGEDTEAFF
>TRBV7-9
CASSLTGSPVGNQPQHF
>TRBV19
CASSRMSGQGNLMNTEAFF
>TRBV10-1
CASSEFTQQGSEQFF
>TRBV7-6
CASSLGGLETQYF
>TRBV7-9
CASTPLGGRSNEKLFF
>TRBV28
CASSLWTGGLEQYF
>TRBV4-1
CASSLGRQVYEQYF
>TRBV20-1
CSASPGFGYTF
>TRBV3-1/TRBV3-2
CASSFRTLPYTQYF
>TRBV29-1
CSVGLRGRDDEQYF
>TRBV24-1
CATSETDAVGYTF
>TRBV6-5
CARKGDRADQETQYF
>TRBV12-3/TRBV12-4
CASSSRNTEAFF
>TRBV10-3
CAISEPDRGPEAFF
>TRBV6-4
CASSDSTSGEGTQYF
>TRBV28
CASTPGQGFLADPYQETQYF
>TRBV15
CATSRDSIGDAQGEDKQFF
>TRBV7-9
CASSPTRAVRETQYF
>TRBV3-1/TRBV3-2
CASSQAGGSRQPQHF
>TRBV6-5
CASTPQGVEQYF
>TRBV11-2
CASSQLAGKHNEQFF
>TRBV18
CASSPLGQAPRGENIQYF
>TRBV6-5
CASNRGDTEAFF
>TRBV18
CASSPRGEGVGYSNQPQHF
>TRBV18
CASSPTRPGRANYGYTF
>TRBV11-2
CASSTSRGVSSYEQYF
>TRBV11-2
CASRSIRLAGHGELFF
>TRBV10-1
CASSGGTAGNTIYF
>TRBV7-2
CASSPYTGDNTEAFF
>TRBV19
CASSQQTGGYYGYTF
>TRBV10-2
CASSRQGYYGYTF
>TRBV6-5
CASIARGGSYGYTF